This TCR beta chain was sequenced during a study of T cell repertoires in cytomegalovirus infection. Study-wide background: Through public TCR beta signatures, both CMV infection and matching HLA type were indicated.

Each CDR3 protein gets one entry after TCRdb re-called the reads with MiXCR. The table lists around 180,000 distinct CDR3 sequences, about 20% of them singletons. CDR3 length equals 13 residues. From germline, CDR1 is SGHNT and CDR2 YENEEA. J lost 12 bases, V lost 5 bases, and 10 bases had no gene match. Remarks on this clonotype: The target antigen is unknown.

Study results and limitations: Carriage of CMV together with the relevant HLA was identifiable through cumulative public TCR beta family frequency. HLA-C-restricted, CMV-specific TCR beta clonotypes were dominant ex vivo.

The sample consisted of PBMCs. This sequence joins TRBV11-3 and TRBJ2-1; 7 nucleotides align to TRBD1. The receptor was derived from a human donor in good health (CMV status not recorded). Some clones in this sample may be carry-over from other donors' samples. The CDR3 reads CASSPEQGDAQFF. In DNA, the CDR3 is TGTGCCAGCAGCCCAGAGCAGGGGGATGCGCAGTTCTTC.